The rows below give T cell receptor beta chains drawn from one sample of a study of cytomegalovirus exposure and HLA in healthy donors. TCRdb's copy holds only in-frame clones and misses some; the assay was immunoSEQ multiplex PCR. The sample gives over 250,000 clones, just over 85% of which show up once; around 1% is in the top ten. Material for sequencing was PBMCs. The receptors derive from a woman between 18 and 29 years old in good health and CMV-seronegative. The CDR3 runs from the conserved cysteine through the conserved F or W. A D gene is named only where the DNA matches it firmly. A row's size may be missing; if present it is once, few, many or a size class.

D gene | J gene | V gene | clone size | CDR3 protein | CDR3 DNA
NA | TRBJ2-4 | TRBV21-1 | NA | CASSTLGLAGDWARRVAKNIQYF | TGTGCCAGCAGCACGCTCGGACTAGCGGGAGACTGGGCTCGTCGGGTGGCCAAAAACATTCAGTACTTC
NA | TRBJ2-5 | TRBV19 | NA | CASSIGSRVFETQYF | TGTGCCAGTAGTATAGGAAGCAGGGTTTTTGAGACCCAGTACTTC
NA | TRBJ2-7 | TRBV10-3 | NA | CAISERVSYEQYF | TGTGCCATCAGTGAGCGGGTCTCCTACGAGCAGTACTTC
NA | TRBJ1-5 | TRBV5-6 | NA | CASSFFEGSTPHF | TGTGCCAGCAGCTTTTTTGAGGGTTCTACCCCGCATTTT
NA | TRBJ1-2 | TRBV29-1 | NA | CSVDSLFYGYTF | TGCAGCGTCGACAGCCTGTTCTATGGCTACACCTTC
TRBD1 | TRBJ1-2 | TRBV19 | NA | CASSNDREANYGYTF | TGTGCCAGTAGTAACGACAGGGAGGCTAACTATGGCTACACCTTC
NA | TRBJ2-2 | TRBV6-6 | NA | CASSPRGSTGELFF | TGTGCCAGCAGCCCCCGGGGGAGCACCGGGGAGCTGTTTTTT
NA | TRBJ1-1 | TRBV29-1 | NA | CSVSGNLRREAFF | TGCAGCGTTTCAGGGAACCTTCGCCGGGAAGCTTTCTTT
TRBD2 | TRBJ2-3 | TRBV5-1 | once | CASMPSGSLTDTQYF | TGCGCCAGCATGCCCAGCGGGAGCCTCACAGATACGCAGTATTTT
NA | TRBJ1-3 | TRBV30 | NA | CAWSATRDTIYF | TGTGCCTGGAGCGCGACCAGGGACACCATATATTTT
TRBD2 | TRBJ2-7 | TRBV9 | NA | CASSVSGGGSYEQYF | TGTGCCAGCAGCGTTAGCGGGGGAGGCTCCTACGAGCAGTACTTC
TRBD1 | TRBJ2-7 | TRBV5-1 | once | CASSLGQGDYEQYF | TGCGCCAGCAGCTTGGGACAGGGAGACTACGAGCAGTACTTC
NA | TRBJ2-7 | TRBV6-1 | few | CASSVSLAPFGKYF | TGTGCCAGCAGTGTCTCCCTGGCCCCCTTCGGGAAGTACTTC
NA | TRBJ1-2 | TRBV27 | few | CASSFYRTSSGYTF | TGTGCCAGCAGTTTTTACAGGACGTCTAGTGGCTACACCTTC
TRBD1 | TRBJ1-2 | TRBV19 | NA | CASSTQGALYGYTF | TGTGCCAGTAGTACCCAGGGGGCCCTCTATGGCTACACCTTC